This TCR beta chain originates from a study of spatial heterogeneity in lung cancer. Background on the study: Fewer alpha-chain than beta-chain sequences were consistently detected.

The CDR3 runs 14 residues. Looked up from germline, CDR1 is ENHRY and CDR2 is SYGVKD. V lost 7 bases and J lost 5, with 14 bases in between. TCR cDNA molecules each carried a unique molecular identifier. One entry per CDR3 protein, called by TCRdb with MiXCR from the 5' RACE reads. The sample has 3,200 or so distinct CDR3 sequences, under 3% seen once; the top ten hold around an eighth. Time point given: sample taken at primary tumor resection. Sequencing of whole RNA from tumor, nontumor lung or frozen PBMC involved no sorting. This clonotype counts as medium-sized. The source material was normal lung tissue next to the tumor, sampled at surgery. The chain combines TRBV10-3 with TRBJ2-2; D is perhaps TRBD1 (5 bases). The sequence was obtained from a female donor with early-stage non-small cell lung cancer. CDR3 bases: TGTGCCATCACCGATCAGGGTAGTACCGGGGAGCTGTTTTTT. Amino acid sequence: CAITDQGSTGELFF.